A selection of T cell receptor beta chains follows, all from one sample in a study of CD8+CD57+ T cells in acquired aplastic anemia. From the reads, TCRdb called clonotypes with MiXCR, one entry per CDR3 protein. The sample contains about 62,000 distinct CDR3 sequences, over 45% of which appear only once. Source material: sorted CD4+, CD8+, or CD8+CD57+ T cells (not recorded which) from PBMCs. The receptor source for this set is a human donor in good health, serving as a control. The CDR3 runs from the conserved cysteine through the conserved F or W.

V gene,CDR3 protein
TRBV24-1,CATWDRGSDEQYF
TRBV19,CATSTGLNTEAFF
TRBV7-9,CASSQQGNTEAFF
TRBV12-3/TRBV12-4,CASGPRGTSTEQFF
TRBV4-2,CASSQPPPLSIRSANTEAFF
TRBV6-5,CASSFGQGSYEQYF
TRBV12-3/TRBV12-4,CASSGGAANTIYF
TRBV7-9,CASSLQGMGDTQYF
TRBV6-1,CASRALADSYEQYF
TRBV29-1,CSTLEANAYEQYF
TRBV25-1,CASSGTGITDTQYF
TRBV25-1,CASSEYHRDIAYEQYF
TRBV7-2,CASSHRDWMNTEAFF
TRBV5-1,CASSLESQGGTGELFF
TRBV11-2,CASSAKSGTGSSGYTF
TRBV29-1,CSTRDSFSYGYTF